The entry below describes one T cell receptor (beta chain). Its antigen is unidentified. The data originate from a study of T cell responses to AZD1222 COVID-19 vaccine. About the study: Samples with a second dose at about 4 or about 12 weeks were pooled together. General study findings and limits: White British people made up most donors, females outnumbered males, and clonal diversity was possibly underestimated. Nearly half of unique spike-specific TCRs reportedly avoided B.1.351 and B.1.1.7 mutated regions. Just a handful of AZD1222 recipients were seropositive at baseline.

V lost 5 bases and J 4 bases, leaving 12 bases between the germline ends. The CDR3 is 15 residues long. Germline lookup yields CDR1 MDHEN and CDR2 SYDVKM. Measured with immunoSEQ multiplex PCR; TCRdb has only the in-frame clones, and not every one. The data show some 130,000 clones, 70% to 90% seen once. This chain uses TRBV28 with TRBJ1-6; maybe TRBD1 (5 bases). Here the sequenced sample was peripheral blood, taken on day 0 of AZD1222 vaccination. The origin of this receptor is an adult in good health. The CDR3 nucleotides are TGTGCCAGCAGTGGGGGGGGAGGATATAATTCACCCCTCCACTTT. Protein: CASSGGGGYNSPLHF.